Sequencing of this T cell receptor beta chain was carried out in a study of regulatory T cells in long-lasting Graves disease. Time point described: newly diagnosed GD, antithyroid drugs for less than 3 months. Scientists built the TCR library using RNA that was extracted from PBMCs. CDR1 and CDR2 from the germline V gene are GTSNPN and SVGIG (reference sequence). Trimming shortened V by 4 bases and J by 0 bases, and 11 bases separated the two germline ends. The CDR3 is made up of 14 amino acids. In its sample, this clonotype was seen many times. Through Arm-PCR of CDR3 regions and iRepertoire HTBI primers, TCR beta libraries were built. From the multiplex PCR reads, TCRdb called clonotypes with MiXCR, one entry per CDR3 protein. The table records about 500,000 distinct CDR3 sequences, around 15% of them present only once. This sample was shared with a second study, whose subject was T cells in Graves' hyperthyroidism and ophthalmopathy. Turning to that study: Thyroid ultrasound and orbital computed tomography, with clinical symptoms and serum thyroxine and TRAb, informed diagnoses.

This sequence joins TRBV30 and TRBJ2-3; no definite D call. The clonotype comes from a man aged 35 to 55 with Graves disease. Source: peripheral blood mononuclear cells (PBMCs), taken at new diagnosis, from a patient treated with antithyroid drugs. CDR3 coding DNA: TGTGCCTGGACCCCTGGGCGGAGCACAGATACGCAGTATTTT. Translated: CAWTPGRSTDTQYF.